This T cell receptor beta chain was found in a study of naive and memory T cell subsets. Study results and limitations: RNA-based TCR counts may shift with T cell activation and differentiation. Between naive and memory subsets, TCR abundance power law exponents differed. A few larger clonotypes appeared in naive repertoires, especially CD8, possibly memory cells re-expressing CD45RA.

After CD4 positive bead selection, the CD4-negative fraction gave CD8 T cells. Cells stained for CD3, CD4, CD8, CD45RA, CD27 and viability were sorted into four CD45RA/CD27 subsets. The beta constant-region primer was an equimolar mix of two oligonucleotides covering TRBC1 and TRBC2. Ligated cDNA was amplified by four rounds of PCR with nested alpha and beta constant-region primers and SP2. TCRdb fed the UMI-ligation and nested PCR reads into MiXCR, producing one record per CDR3 protein. Of roughly 150,000 distinct CDR3 sequences listed, over 20% are singletons. A few counts support this clonotype. What it binds is not known. Trimming stripped 6 bases from V and 3 bases from J, with 12 bases between. The CDR3 length is 13 residues. Per germline, CDR1 DFQATT and CDR2 SNEGSKA (reference sequence).

The genes are TRBV20-1 and TRBJ1-5; D not certain. The sample consisted of naive CD4+ T cells from blood. This clonotype was obtained from a human donor in good health. Here the CDR3 DNA reads TGCAGTGCCCTGGCCGACCCCAATCAGCCCCAGCATTTT. This translates into CSALADPNQPQHF.